This T cell receptor (beta chain) is drawn from a study of OX40 agonist ivuxolimab in advanced cancers. Across the study: Anti-PD-1, anti-PD-L1 or anti-CTLA-4 therapy given earlier was allowed, and roughly 40% had some. Study-level results: The study found that CD8+ T cells averaged more expanded clones than CD4+. The specificity for antigen of the expanded peripheral T cells was not determined.

This table comes from immunoSEQ multiplex PCR, and its TCRdb copy is limited to in-frame clones, with some not included. This sample has tens of thousands of clones, with roughly 84% found just once. Autoimmune disease history or systemic immunosuppression was exclusionary. The CDR3 runs 15 residues. V was clipped by 7 bases and J by 0 bases, with 13 bases between them. From germline, CDR1 is MNHNS and CDR2 SASEGT. As regards this clone: Its cognate antigen is unknown.

The sequence was collected from an adult with an advanced solid tumor such as melanoma, head and neck, liver or kidney cancer. The chain links TRBV6-1 to TRBJ1-3; D is perhaps TRBD1 (6 bases). Source: CD4+ or CD8+ T cells sorted from blood, taken in a trial of the OX40 agonist ivuxolimab. The CDR3 here is CASTGQLLSGNTIYF. Here the CDR3 DNA reads TGTGCCAGCACTGGACAGCTACTCTCTGGAAACACCATATATTTT.